This T cell receptor (beta chain) was obtained from a study of blood T cell repertoires in COVID-19. Study-level background: Samples of COVID-19 (acute and convalescent) were obtained from the United States, Italy and Spain. The analysed material was cDNA or gDNA that came from T cells, B-cell-depleted T cells, or PBMCs.

V shed 0 bases, J shed 5 bases, and the junction held 4 bases outside the gene matches. The CDR3 is made up of 15 amino acids. Looked up from germline, CDR1 is SGHRS and CDR2 is YFSETQ. Under the authors' procedure: Estimates of nucleated cell counts were drawn from the amplification of reference gene primers. Here immunoSEQ multiplex PCR was the method, and the copy in TCRdb shows in-frame clones only, minus some. V, J and clone size derive from that table, while D and trimming were established from the DNA sequence. The table includes about 260,000 clones, roughly 79% detected once. This clone has only one observation.

Sequenced material: peripheral blood. V usage is TRBV5-1 and J usage is TRBJ2-1; 8 bases are shared with TRBD2. This TCR was recovered from a woman aged 80 or over with acute or convalescent COVID-19. The CDR3 DNA reads as TGCGCCAGCAGCTTGGTTCCGCGGGAGGACAATGAGCAGTTCTTC. Encoded protein: CASSLVPREDNEQFF.